This T cell receptor beta chain comes out of a study of neurological immune-mediated disorders. There are 14 residues in the CDR3. Between the trimmed V and J ends, which lost 7 bases and 2 bases, there was a span of 11 bases. This clonotype was seen many times. This sample's time point: technical triplicate 1. One entry per CDR3 protein results from TCRdb running MiXCR on the 5' RACE reads. The data contain 40,000 or so distinct CDR3 sequences, over 8.5% of them singletons. The specimen was PBMCs. This chain joins TRBV12-3 or TRBV12-4 and TRBJ2-2, with D possibly matching TRBD2 (6 bases). The TCR originated in a man aged 60 to 69 with HTLV-1-associated myelopathy (HAM/TSP). For the CDR3, the DNA is TGTGCCAGCAACGGGAGATTAAACACCGGGGAGCTGTTTTTT. Protein: CASNGRLNTGELFF.